The 22 T cell receptor beta chains below come from one sample, sequenced in a study of cytomegalovirus exposure and HLA in healthy donors. With 60 Vbeta and 13 Jbeta primers, the PCR was carried out. Profiled with immunoSEQ multiplex PCR; TCRdb holds only in-frame clones, not every one. The sample has approximately 85,000 clones, approximately 80% seen once. Source material: PBMCs. Receptor source: a woman aged 45-60 years in good health and CMV-seropositive.

J is TRBJ2-7 and V is TRBV6-1, with D perhaps matching TRBD1 (5 bases). CDR1 is MNHNS and CDR2 is SASEGT in the germline V gene. V shed 1 base and J shed 6 bases, with 13 bases lying between them. The CDR3 spans 14 residues. In DNA form, the CDR3 reads TGTGCCAGCAGTGAAGGACAGAGGATAGGCGAGCAGTACTTC. As protein: CASSEGQRIGEQYF.

This chain connects TRBV11-3 to TRBJ1-2; D remains ambiguous. Per the germline V gene, CDR1 is SGHNT and CDR2 is YENEEA. V shed 11 bases and J shed 4 bases, with 11 bases lying between them. This CDR3 has 11 residues. CDR3 amino acids: CAERHVYGYTF. For the CDR3, the DNA is TGTGCCGAGAGGCACGTCTATGGCTACACCTTC.

The chain employs TRBV5-4 and TRBJ1-2; tentative D call: TRBD1 (6 bases). The length of the CDR3 is 13 residues. Germline CDR1 is SGHNT and CDR2 is YYREEE (reference sequence). Trimming removed 5 bases from V and 4 bases from J, with 12 bases in between. Written as DNA, the CDR3 is TGTGCCAGCAGATCGAGGGGGACCTATGGCTACACCTTC. Encoded protein: CASRSRGTYGYTF.

The chain links TRBV2 to TRBJ1-5; TRBD1 agrees at 7 bases. The CDR3 length is 15 residues. Germline V lookup: CDR1 SNHLY, CDR2 FYNNEI. Unmatched junction bases numbered 7, after V lost 1 base and J lost 7 bases. The CDR3 coding sequence is TGTGCCAGCAGTGAAGTCGCAGGGGGGAGGCAGCCCCAGCATTTT. Translation: CASSEVAGGRQPQHF.

In its sample, this clone was seen once. This rearrangement joins TRBV27 to TRBJ2-1; D possibly corresponds to TRBD1 (5 bases). Germline CDR1 is MNHEY and CDR2 is SMNVEV (reference sequence). V was shortened by 7 bases and J by 1 base, with 17 bases between the two germline ends. This CDR3 comprises 16 residues. The CDR3 nucleotides are TGTGCCAGCACCTTCCGAAGGGGTACATCCTACAATGAGCAGTTCTTC. Amino acids: CASTFRRGTSYNEQFF.

This clone was recorded only once. The chain has TRBV2 and TRBJ2-1, with D maybe TRBD1 (5 bases). With 1 base removed from V and 4 bases from J, the gap between germline ends came to 11 bases. The germline V gene encodes CDR1 SNHLY and CDR2 FYNNEI. The CDR3 extends over 15 amino acids. In DNA, the CDR3 is TGTGCCAGCAGTGAAGAGGGGCAGGGATACAATGAGCAGTTCTTC. Its protein is CASSEEGQGYNEQFF.

J is TRBJ1-1 and V is TRBV4-1; TRBD1 is a possible D gene (5 bases). Deletions cut 4 bases from V and 5 bases from J, with 17 bases between. CDR1 and CDR2 (germline): MGHRA, YSYEKL. This CDR3 is 15 amino acids long. CDR3 in amino acids: CASSPSSGRRTEAFF. CDR3 bases: TGCGCCAGCAGCCCCTCGTCAGGGAGGAGGACTGAAGCTTTCTTT.

The rearrangement joins TRBV15 to TRBJ2-7, with unresolved D. V dropped 0 bases and J dropped 1 base, with 10 bases sitting between them. Germline CDR1 LNHNV, CDR2 YYDKDF (reference sequence). This CDR3 spans 15 amino acids. CDR3 bases: TGTGCCACCAGCAGAGATCGGTCGGGTTCCTACGAGCAGTACTTC. This translates into CATSRDRSGSYEQYF.

The chain employs TRBV6-1 and TRBJ1-3; 7 positions agree with TRBD1. The length of the CDR3 is 15 residues. V shed 6 bases and J 4 bases; nucleotides not matched to a gene: 9. Germline CDR1 reads MNHNS; CDR2 reads SASEGT. The CDR3 region is CASSFDRVTGNTIYF. The CDR3 DNA follows: TGTGCCAGCAGCTTTGACAGGGTAACCGGAAACACCATATATTTT.

This clone occurred a few times. The V call is TRBV6-1, the J call TRBJ2-1; 10 nucleotides agree with TRBD2. The trim removed 4 bases at V and 10 bases at J, leaving 10 bases unmatched. The germline V gene encodes CDR1 MNHNS and CDR2 SASEGT. The CDR3 runs to 15 residues. The CDR3 DNA sequence: TGTGCCAGCAGTGCCCGAGGACTAGCGGCTGGCGAGCAGTTCTTC. This codes for CASSARGLAAGEQFF.

This chain connects TRBV15 to TRBJ1-3; TRBD1 is a possible D gene (6 bases). The CDR3 runs 14 residues. V lost 2 bases and J 3 bases, leaving 8 bases between the germline ends. Germline assignment: CDR1 LNHNV and CDR2 YYDKDF (reference sequence). The CDR3 region has the DNA TGTGCCACCAGCAGAACCAGGGGTGGAAACACCATATATTTT. It specifies CATSRTRGGNTIYF.

V is TRBV5-5 and J is TRBJ1-2; D gene uncertain. V was clipped by 6 bases and J by 8 bases, with 20 bases between them. Per germline, CDR1 SGHKS and CDR2 YYEKEE (reference sequence). CDR3 size: 14 residues. The CDR3 loop is CASIAGGRVAGYTF. CDR3 nucleotide sequence: TGTGCCAGCATCGCCGGAGGAAGGGTGGCGGGCTACACCTTC.

The chain couples TRBV27 to TRBJ1-5; 12 bases match TRBD1. CDR1 is MNHEY, CDR2 SMNVEV, per germline (reference sequence). CDR3 length: 17 amino acids. V dropped 6 bases and J dropped 4; count of bases not matched to a gene: 10. CDR3 nucleotide sequence: TGTGCCAGCAGCCATGGGACAGGGGGCGGGTCGAATCAGCCCCAGCATTTT. This translates into CASSHGTGGGSNQPQHF.

The chain carries TRBV30 and TRBJ1-2; possibly TRBD1 for D (6 bases). The CDR3 totals 11 residues. The V end was cut by 3 bases, the J end by 8 bases, with 10 bases between. Germline V gene lookup returns CDR1 GTSNPN and CDR2 SVGIG (reference sequence). CDR3 bases: TGTGCCTGGAGCCCAGGGGTCGGCTACACCTTC. It encodes CAWSPGVGYTF. The entire variable domain, with the rest obtained from reference TRBV30 and TRBJ1-2, is as follows: SQTIHQWPATLVQPVGSPLSLECTVEGTSNPNLYWYRQAAGRGLQLLFYSVGIGQISSEVPQNLSASRPQDRQFILSSKKLLLSDSGFYLCAWSPGVGYTFGSGTRLTVV.

V usage is TRBV6-5 and J usage is TRBJ1-1, with a tentative D call TRBD1 (5 bases). The V end was cut by 5 bases, the J end by 2 bases, with 15 bases between. This CDR3 contains 15 residues. Germline loops: CDR1 MNHEY, CDR2 SVGAGI. CDR3 bases: TGTGCCAGCAGTCACCCCGGGGGAGGTAACACTGAAGCTTTCTTT. Translated, it gives CASSHPGGGNTEAFF.

This clone was seen only once. The rearrangement joins TRBV4-1 to TRBJ2-1; 7 bases line up with TRBD2. This CDR3 has 17 amino acids. Germline loops: CDR1 MGHRA, CDR2 YSYEKL. Trimming at V came to 4 bases and at J to 7 bases, leaving 16 bases not matched to a gene. CDR3 DNA: TGCGCCAGCAGCCCTTTTGTAGCGCGGGTCGGGGGGAATGAGCAGTTCTTC. Translating gives CASSPFVARVGGNEQFF.

The J gene is TRBJ2-5, the V gene TRBV5-1, with TRBD2 identical over 8 bases. Germline lookup yields CDR1 SGHRS and CDR2 YFSETQ. This CDR3 is 15 amino acids long. The junction had 2 bases not matched to a gene; V was cut back by 0 bases and J by 1 base. The CDR3 sequence is CASSLAAGAQETQYF. The CDR3 DNA follows: TGCGCCAGCAGCTTGGCAGCGGGAGCCCAAGAGACCCAGTACTTC.

The V call is TRBV29-1, the J call TRBJ2-1; TRBD2 might be the D (6 bases). The CDR3 extends over 13 amino acids. Germline CDR1 and CDR2: SQVTM and ANQGSEA. The ends were cut back, 7 bases at V and 8 bases at J, with 18 bases in the middle. Here the CDR3 reads CSGRVFSEDEQFF. CDR3 DNA: TGCAGCGGGAGGGTGTTTAGCGAGGATGAGCAGTTCTTC.

The chain employs TRBV7-9 and TRBJ2-3; no firm D call. This CDR3 contains 13 residues. Germline V gene sequence: CDR1 SEHNR, CDR2 FQNEAQ (reference sequence). V dropped 5 bases and J dropped 2 bases, with 8 bases sitting between them. The CDR3 bases are TGTGCCAGCAGCCCCGTAGACACAGATACGCAGTATTTT. This encodes CASSPVDTDTQYF.

This chain links TRBV15 with TRBJ2-3, with 13 bases matching TRBD2. Germline CDR1 is LNHNV and CDR2 is YYDKDF (reference sequence). CDR3 length: 18 residues. After removal of 4 bases from V and 6 bases from J, the junction contained 13 bases not matched to a gene. DNA for the CDR3: TGTGCCACCAGCATCTCCCGGACTAGCGGGGGCCTTGGGGATACGCAGTATTTT. This gives the protein CATSISRTSGGLGDTQYF.

With respect to this clone: Other DNA sequences in the sample encode the same CDR3. This chain connects TRBV2 to TRBJ1-6; D gene ambiguous. The length of the CDR3 is 15 residues. Trimming removed 6 bases at V and 6 bases at J, with 15 bases between. Germline CDR1 is SNHLY and CDR2 is FYNNEI. CDR3 coding DNA: TGTGCCAGCAGAATTTCGGGGAGGCGTAATTCACCCCTCCACTTT. Translated: CASRISGRRNSPLHF.

V and J are TRBV2 and TRBJ2-2; unclear D gene. V was clipped by 5 bases and J by 0 bases, with 7 bases between them. Germline lookup yields CDR1 SNHLY and CDR2 FYNNEI. CDR3 length equals 14 residues. CDR3 residues: CASSPFANTGELFF. DNA for the CDR3: TGTGCCAGCAGTCCGTTCGCGAACACCGGGGAGCTGTTTTTT.